These T cell receptor beta chains were read from a single sample in a study of blood T cell repertoires in COVID-19. Sequenced by immunoSEQ multiplex PCR; TCRdb stores in-frame clones only, minus some. This table holds hundreds of thousands of clones, over 70% found once. Sequenced material: peripheral blood. Receptor source: a woman aged 70-85 years with COVID-19, enrolled during active disease. CDR3s include the opening cysteine and the closing phenylalanine or tryptophan. Each record gives: J gene, V gene, clone size, D gene, CDR3 protein, CDR3 DNA. D genes are given only for firm matches. Only some rows state a clone size, as once, few, many or a class for expanded clones.

TRBJ1-1,TRBV29-1,.,.,CSVLGAMNTEAFF,TGCAGCGTCCTGGGGGCTATGAACACTGAAGCTTTCTTT
TRBJ2-1,TRBV23-1,.,TRBD2,CARPTPGTRGYNEQFF,TGCGCCAGACCTACACCCGGGACTAGGGGTTACAATGAGCAGTTCTTC
TRBJ1-3,TRBV27,.,.,CARARQGWDTIYF,TGTGCCAGAGCGAGGCAGGGTTGGGACACCATATATTTT
TRBJ2-5,TRBV11-2,.,.,CASSSSQTETQYF,TGTGCCAGCAGCTCCTCCCAAACTGAGACCCAGTACTTC
TRBJ2-3,TRBV11-3,.,.,CASSPGTDTQYF,TGTGCCAGCAGTCCAGGCACAGATACGCAGTATTTT
TRBJ2-7,TRBV27,once,TRBD2,CASSRSSGSKSYEQYF,TGTGCCAGCTCCCGCAGTAGCGGGAGCAAGTCCTACGAGCAGTACTTC
TRBJ2-2,TRBV10-3,.,TRBD2,CAIRGLAGTGELFF,TGTGCCATCAGGGGACTAGCGGGCACCGGGGAGCTGTTTTTT
TRBJ2-3,TRBV4-3,.,.,CASSRQSSTDTQYF,TGCGCCAGCAGTCGACAGTCTAGCACAGATACGCAGTATTTT
TRBJ1-3,TRBV13,once,.,CASSLPGGGAGNTIYF,TGTGCCAGCAGCTTACCCGGTGGAGGGGCTGGAAACACCATATATTTT
TRBJ2-7,TRBV28,.,TRBD1,CASRDRVGYEQYF,TGTGCCAGCAGGGACAGGGTAGGCTACGAGCAGTACTTC
TRBJ2-3,TRBV5-5,.,TRBD2,CASSLGLAGGTDTQYF,TGTGCCAGCAGCTTGGGACTAGCGGGAGGCACAGATACGCAGTATTTT
TRBJ2-7,TRBV7-6,.,TRBD1,CASSSLDRGVAEQYF,TGTGCCAGCAGCTCACTGGACAGGGGGGTAGCCGAGCAGTACTTC
TRBJ2-2,TRBV9,.,.,CASSVGTFFTGELFF,TGTGCCAGCAGCGTAGGGACATTTTTCACCGGGGAGCTGTTTTTT
TRBJ2-1,TRBV19,few,TRBD2,CASKSSGRVYEQFF,TGTGCCAGTAAATCTAGCGGGAGAGTATATGAGCAGTTCTTC
TRBJ2-6,TRBV11-3,.,.,CASSPTTSGANVLTF,TGTGCCAGCAGCCCTACCACCTCTGGGGCCAACGTCCTGACTTTC
TRBJ1-4,TRBV5-4,.,.,CASSVQGTNEKLFF,TGTGCCAGCAGCGTCCAGGGGACTAATGAAAAACTGTTTTTT
TRBJ1-6,TRBV19,once,.,CASRRALDSPLHF,TGTGCCAGTCGCAGGGCGTTGGATTCACCCCTCCACTTT
TRBJ2-1,TRBV30,.,TRBD2,CAWTSGYNEQFF,TGTGCCTGGACTAGCGGATACAATGAGCAGTTCTTC
TRBJ1-2,TRBV19,.,TRBD1,CASSRPGQGRYGYTF,TGTGCCAGTAGTAGACCGGGACAGGGGCGGTATGGCTACACCTTC
TRBJ2-7,TRBV29-1,.,.,CSVSVTVSHEQYF,TGCAGCGTTTCCGTGACAGTATCCCACGAGCAGTACTTC
TRBJ1-1,TRBV27,.,TRBD1,CASSWGTGETEAFF,TGTGCCAGCAGTTGGGGGACAGGGGAAACTGAAGCTTTCTTT
TRBJ1-1,TRBV10-3,.,.,CAISESGRQVITEAFF,TGTGCCATCAGTGAGTCGGGACGACAGGTTATCACTGAAGCTTTCTTT
TRBJ1-5,TRBV2,.,.,CAATGEYSNQPQHF,TGTGCCGCCACAGGTGAATATAGCAATCAGCCCCAGCATTTT
TRBJ1-5,TRBV5-6,.,.,CASSLEGGYQPQHF,TGTGCCAGCAGCTTGGAGGGAGGGTACCAGCCCCAGCATTTT
TRBJ2-5,TRBV20-1,.,.,CSASPSETQYF,TGCAGTGCTAGTCCATCAGAGACCCAGTACTTC
TRBJ1-1,TRBV6-5,.,.,CASSYSGLGTEAFF,TGTGCCAGCAGTTACTCGGGGCTGGGCACTGAAGCTTTCTTT
TRBJ2-2,TRBV28,.,TRBD2,CATSGTSGGNGELFF,TGTGCCACCTCCGGGACTAGCGGGGGTAACGGGGAGCTGTTTTTT
TRBJ1-2,TRBV29-1,.,.,CSVEVRQGGYGYTF,TGCAGCGTTGAAGTTAGGCAGGGAGGCTATGGCTACACCTTC
TRBJ1-1,TRBV6-1,.,.,CASSEPGRTQNTEAFF,TGTGCCAGCAGTGAACCGGGCCGGACTCAGAACACTGAAGCTTTCTTT
TRBJ1-2,TRBV3-1/TRBV3-2,.,.,CASSQGGGLNYGYTF,TGTGCCAGCAGCCAAGGGGGGGGCCTAAACTATGGCTACACCTTC
TRBJ1-6,TRBV5-4,.,TRBD1,CASSQDRVRSPLHF,TGTGCCAGCAGCCAGGACAGGGTACGATCACCCCTCCACTTT
TRBJ2-7,TRBV6-5,.,TRBD2,CASSNIAGVLYEQYF,TGTGCCAGCAGTAATATAGCGGGAGTTCTCTACGAGCAGTACTTC
TRBJ1-4,TRBV28,.,.,CASRGGGRANEKLFF,TGTGCCAGCAGAGGGGGGGGCAGGGCTAATGAAAAACTGTTTTTT
TRBJ1-1,TRBV30,few,.,CAWSQGHTEAFF,TGTGCCTGGAGTCAGGGGCACACTGAAGCTTTCTTT
TRBJ1-5,TRBV5-6,once,TRBD1,CASSFRGTANQPQHF,TGTGCCAGCAGCTTCAGGGGGACCGCCAATCAGCCCCAGCATTTT
TRBJ2-2,TRBV6-6,.,TRBD2,CASSRTSGANTGELFF,TGTGCCAGCAGCCGGACTAGCGGGGCGAACACCGGGGAGCTGTTTTTT
TRBJ2-1,TRBV10-3,once,TRBD2,CAISDTSGWDEQFF,TGTGCCATCAGTGATACTAGCGGGTGGGATGAGCAGTTCTTC
TRBJ1-1,TRBV11-2,.,.,CASSLVSPESEVGTEAFF,TGTGCCAGCAGCTTAGTAAGCCCAGAAAGTGAGGTTGGGACTGAAGCTTTCTTT
TRBJ1-1,TRBV27,.,.,CASSERRSTEAFF,TGTGCCAGCAGTGAGAGGAGGAGCACTGAAGCTTTCTTT
TRBJ2-7,TRBV7-8,.,.,CASSTTGLGEQYF,TGTGCCAGCAGCACAACAGGGCTCGGCGAGCAGTACTTC
TRBJ1-1,TRBV9,.,.,CASSAQDRTEAFF,TGTGCCAGCAGCGCACAGGATCGAACTGAAGCTTTCTTT
TRBJ1-1,TRBV7-2,.,.,CASIYSRTEAFF,TGTGCCAGCATCTATTCGCGGACTGAAGCTTTCTTT
TRBJ2-7,TRBV7-2,.,TRBD1,CASSSAGGSWEQYF,TGTGCCAGCAGCTCGGCAGGGGGCTCCTGGGAGCAGTACTTC
TRBJ2-7,TRBV12-3/TRBV12-4,.,.,CASSSIFYEQYF,TGTGCCAGCAGCAGTATATTCTACGAGCAGTACTTC
TRBJ1-5,TRBV10-3,.,TRBD1,CATSGGSNQPQHF,TGTGCCACCTCAGGGGGTAGCAATCAGCCCCAGCATTTT
TRBJ2-7,TRBV5-1,.,.,CASSLPGSSYEQYF,TGCGCCAGCAGCCTGCCTGGCAGCTCCTACGAGCAGTACTTC
TRBJ2-3,TRBV7-9,.,TRBD2,CASGGGGRPLDTQYF,TGTGCCAGCGGGGGGGGCGGGAGGCCCCTGGATACGCAGTATTTT
TRBJ2-1,TRBV5-4,few,.,CASSLGAAGEQFF,TGTGCCAGCAGCCTTGGGGCGGCAGGTGAGCAGTTCTTC
TRBJ1-5,TRBV27,once,.,CASSFWGGRSQPQHF,TGTGCCAGCAGTTTTTGGGGCGGAAGGTCTCAGCCCCAGCATTTT
TRBJ2-3,TRBV5-8,.,TRBD1,CASSRGQVPDTQYF,TGTGCCAGCAGCAGGGGACAGGTTCCAGATACGCAGTATTTT
TRBJ2-3,TRBV7-9,.,TRBD2,CASSLTSGRATDTQYF,TGTGCCAGCAGCTTGACTAGCGGGAGGGCGACAGATACGCAGTATTTT
TRBJ2-7,TRBV6-2/TRBV6-3,.,.,CASSRGATLAAYF,TGTGCCAGCAGCCGTGGGGCCACTTTGGCGGCGTACTTC
TRBJ1-4,TRBV27,.,TRBD1,CASSGTGGIEKLFF,TGTGCCAGCAGCGGGACAGGGGGCATTGAAAAACTGTTTTTT
TRBJ1-2,TRBV30,few,TRBD1,CAWGQGYGYTF,TGTGCCTGGGGACAGGGGTATGGCTACACCTTC
TRBJ2-5,TRBV5-5,.,.,CASRLPGGQETQYF,TGTGCCAGCAGGCTGCCCGGGGGCCAAGAGACCCAGTACTTC